The rows below give T cell receptor beta chains drawn from one sample of a study of cytomegalovirus exposure and HLA in healthy donors. Data came from immunoSEQ multiplex PCR; TCRdb stores just in-frame clones and leaves some out. The table shows tens of thousands of clones, with approximately 80% occurring only once. Sequenced: PBMCs. All receptors derive from a young man in good health and CMV-seronegative. The conserved cysteine and the conserved F or W are not part of the CDR3 here. Only part of the rows carry a size: once, few, many, or a class if the clone is expanded.

ASSLAGTESTDTQY | TRBV5-1 | few
ASSLASGIEQF | TRBV5-6 | NA
ASRASGDNNEQF | TRBV6-4 | NA
ASSVAPGGLNEKLF | TRBV9 | NA
ASSTPGGWTEAF | TRBV19 | NA
ASSRSPPYNEQF | TRBV27 | NA
ASSFGTGGLQPQH | TRBV7-8 | few
ASSPPEGGVETQY | TRBV18 | NA
ASTLGGIPGELF | TRBV7-3 | few
ASSPGGAISYEQY | TRBV5-1 | NA
ASSESATGPEAF | TRBV6-1 | NA
ASSRRLAEGDTGELF | TRBV19 | NA
ASSGDNYNEQF | TRBV2 | NA
ASSSSGGSYNEQF | TRBV5-4 | NA
ASSLVIWQGNGYT | TRBV5-5 | NA
ASSNTGTSGGRWTGELF | TRBV27 | NA
ASSVGSLKETQY | TRBV9 | few
ASSFRTGGPRGTDTQY | TRBV7-2 | NA
ASSEQDNQPQH | TRBV2 | NA
ASREQLAGDGNEQF | TRBV10-2 | NA
ASSAQPDILVGRNTGELF | TRBV9 | NA
ASTLIGVGYT | TRBV6-1 | NA
ASRTSRTNYGYT | TRBV2 | few
ASSLWTSGTYNEQF | TRBV5-1 | NA
ASSANRGGRFGSPLH | TRBV4-3 | NA
ASSPPGQPYEQY | TRBV18 | NA
ASTYRTSGGAYNEQF | TRBV5-1 | NA
ASTKAQGGYGYT | TRBV6-5 | NA
ASSLYSNQPQH | TRBV5-1 | NA
ATGQKNEKLF | TRBV10-3 | NA
ASSLMGGEAF | TRBV7-9 | NA
ASSRWTPEFTDTQY | TRBV5-4 | NA
ATSDRPRAPHTQY | TRBV15 | few
ASSPGTGGNNEQF | TRBV7-3 | NA
ASSDFRGNTGELF | TRBV11-2 | NA
ASSYSGGGGELF | TRBV6-5 | NA
ASSTTLYSAGELF | TRBV19 | few
ASSGVRGGGWGNQPQH | TRBV28 | NA
ASERQGETQY | TRBV28 | NA
ASSITPPNTGELF | TRBV18 | NA
AWSKGDYSGNTIY | TRBV30 | NA
ASSPGLAEETQY | TRBV18 | NA
ASSLSTRNTEAF | TRBV5-6 | NA
ASSPGLAGGYNTGELF | TRBV9 | NA
ASSLGARGGTDTQY | TRBV7-2 | NA
ASSTGGDPDTQY | TRBV28 | few
AGSSGGTDTQY | TRBV28 | NA
ASSITPGTGSTGELF | TRBV19 | NA
ASSSGPTEAF | TRBV7-6 | few